The table lists the clone carrying this T cell receptor (beta chain) with a count of one. Its antigen remains unknown. From germline, CDR1 is MNHNS and CDR2 SASEGT. V shed 4 bases and J 2 bases; nucleotides not matched to a gene: 3. The length of the CDR3 is 15 residues. The PCR ran on 60 Vbeta and 13 Jbeta primers. The table came from immunoSEQ multiplex PCR; TCRdb's copy has only in-frame clones and leaves some out. The data contain 150,000 or so clones, about 84% of them singletons. The sample is drawn from a study of cytomegalovirus exposure and HLA in healthy donors. Notes on the study in general: Exclusion applied to some V segments, including TRBV6-2 and TRBV6-3, as they were indistinguishable.

V gene TRBV6-1 combines with J gene TRBJ2-2; 8 nucleotides agree with TRBD2. The material sequenced was PBMCs. The source of this sequence is a woman aged 40 to 49 in good health and CMV-seropositive. The CDR3 spells CASSGAGGNTGELFF. In nucleotides, the CDR3 is TGTGCCAGCAGTGGGGCGGGAGGTAACACCGGGGAGCTGTTTTTT.